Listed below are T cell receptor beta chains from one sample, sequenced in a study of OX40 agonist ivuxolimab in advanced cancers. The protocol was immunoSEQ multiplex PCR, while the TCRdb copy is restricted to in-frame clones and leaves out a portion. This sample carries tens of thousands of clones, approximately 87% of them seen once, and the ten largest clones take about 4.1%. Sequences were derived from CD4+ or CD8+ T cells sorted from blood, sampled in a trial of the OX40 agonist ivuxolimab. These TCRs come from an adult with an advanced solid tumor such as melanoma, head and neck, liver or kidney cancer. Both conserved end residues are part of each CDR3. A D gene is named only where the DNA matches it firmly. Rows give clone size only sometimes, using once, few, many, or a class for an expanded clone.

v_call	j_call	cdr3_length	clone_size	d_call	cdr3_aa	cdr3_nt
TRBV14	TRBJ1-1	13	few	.	CASSQYLNTEAFF	TGTGCCAGCAGCCAATACTTGAACACTGAAGCTTTCTTT
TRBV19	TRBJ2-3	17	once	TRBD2	CASSPWGLAGVTDTQYF	TGTGCCAGTAGCCCCTGGGGACTAGCGGGGGTTACAGATACGCAGTATTTT
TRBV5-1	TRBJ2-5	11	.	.	CASSFQETQYF	TGCGCCAGCAGCTTTCAAGAGACCCAGTACTTC
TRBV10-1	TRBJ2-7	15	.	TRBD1	CASSSTGTGSGEQYF	TGCGCCAGCAGCTCCACCGGGACAGGGAGTGGAGAGCAGTACTTC
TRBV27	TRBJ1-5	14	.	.	CASSEQGNSQPQHF	TGTGCCAGCAGCGAACAGGGAAATAGTCAGCCCCAGCATTTT
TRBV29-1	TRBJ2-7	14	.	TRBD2	CSVEKASGTYEQYF	TGCAGCGTTGAGAAGGCTAGCGGGACCTACGAGCAGTACTTC
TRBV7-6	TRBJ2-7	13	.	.	CASSLGRTYEQYF	TGTGCCAGCAGCTTAGGCCGGACCTACGAGCAGTACTTC
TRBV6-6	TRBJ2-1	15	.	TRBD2	CASSWETSSLNEQFF	TGTGCCAGCAGTTGGGAGACTAGCTCCCTGAATGAGCAGTTCTTC
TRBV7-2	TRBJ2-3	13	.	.	CASSASGPDTQYF	TGTGCCAGCAGCGCCAGCGGGCCAGATACGCAGTATTTT
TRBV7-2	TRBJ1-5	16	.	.	CASSFLGDLGNQPQHF	TGTGCCAGCAGCTTTCTGGGGGATCTCGGCAATCAGCCCCAGCATTTT
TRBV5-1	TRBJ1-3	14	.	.	CASSSGASGNTIYF	TGCGCCAGCAGCTCTGGGGCCTCTGGAAACACCATATATTTT
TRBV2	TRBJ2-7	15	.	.	CASRVRGFGLYEQYF	TGTGCCAGCAGGGTCCGAGGATTCGGGCTCTACGAGCAGTACTTC